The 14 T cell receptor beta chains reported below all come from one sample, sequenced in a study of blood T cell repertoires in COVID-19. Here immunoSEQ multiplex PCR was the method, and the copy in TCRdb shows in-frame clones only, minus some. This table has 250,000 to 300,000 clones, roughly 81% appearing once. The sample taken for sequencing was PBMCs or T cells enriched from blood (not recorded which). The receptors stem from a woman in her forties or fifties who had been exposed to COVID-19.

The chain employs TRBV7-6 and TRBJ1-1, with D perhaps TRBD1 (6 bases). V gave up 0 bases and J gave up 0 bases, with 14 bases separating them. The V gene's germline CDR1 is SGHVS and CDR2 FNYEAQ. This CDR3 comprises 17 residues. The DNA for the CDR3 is TGTGCCAGCAGCTTAGCGCCAGGGGACGGGATGAACACTGAAGCTTTCTTT. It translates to CASSLAPGDGMNTEAFF.

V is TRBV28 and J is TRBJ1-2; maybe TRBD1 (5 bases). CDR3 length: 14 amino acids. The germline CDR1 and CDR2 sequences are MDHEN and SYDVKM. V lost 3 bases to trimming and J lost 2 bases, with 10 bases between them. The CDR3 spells CASSFGHLNYGYTF. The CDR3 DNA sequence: TGTGCCAGCAGTTTCGGACATTTGAACTATGGCTACACCTTC.

The CDR3 nucleotides are TGCGCCAGCAGCCAAGATCGGGGGGCCGCGGATGGCTACACCTTC. This sequence encodes CASSQDRGAADGYTF. This rearrangement joins TRBV4-3 to TRBJ1-2; D is possibly TRBD1 (6 bases). The CDR3 length is 15 residues. Germline V gene lookup returns CDR1 LGHNA and CDR2 YSLEER. V dropped 0 bases and J dropped 6 bases, with 14 bases sitting between them.

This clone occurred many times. The CDR3 spells CASSFASGGYEQYF. Written as DNA, the CDR3 is TGTGCCAGCAGCTTCGCTAGCGGGGGCTACGAGCAGTACTTC. The chain uses TRBV7-2 and TRBJ2-7, with TRBD2 matching 10 bases. The CDR3 sequence is 14 residues long. The germline CDR1 and CDR2 sequences are SGHTA and FQGNSA. V trimming: 3 bases; J trimming: 3 bases; junction bases outside the gene matches: 2.

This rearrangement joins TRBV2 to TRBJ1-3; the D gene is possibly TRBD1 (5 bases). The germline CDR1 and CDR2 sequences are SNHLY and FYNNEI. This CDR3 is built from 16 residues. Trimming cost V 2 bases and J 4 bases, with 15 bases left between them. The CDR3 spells CASSETQGVQGNTIYF. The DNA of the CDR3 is TGTGCCAGCAGTGAAACACAAGGGGTACAGGGAAACACCATATATTTT.

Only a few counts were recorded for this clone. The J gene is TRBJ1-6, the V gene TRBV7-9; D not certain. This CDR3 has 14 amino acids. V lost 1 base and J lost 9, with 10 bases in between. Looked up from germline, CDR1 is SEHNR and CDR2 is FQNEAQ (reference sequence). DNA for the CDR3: TGTGCCAGCAGCTTAGGCGGGAAAAGTTCACCCCTCCACTTT. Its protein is CASSLGGKSSPLHF.

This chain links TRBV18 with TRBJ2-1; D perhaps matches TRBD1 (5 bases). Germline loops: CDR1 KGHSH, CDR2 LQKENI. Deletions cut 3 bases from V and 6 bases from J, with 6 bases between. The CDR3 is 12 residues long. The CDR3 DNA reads TGTGCCAGCTCACCCGACAGCAATGAGCAGTTCTTC. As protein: CASSPDSNEQFF.

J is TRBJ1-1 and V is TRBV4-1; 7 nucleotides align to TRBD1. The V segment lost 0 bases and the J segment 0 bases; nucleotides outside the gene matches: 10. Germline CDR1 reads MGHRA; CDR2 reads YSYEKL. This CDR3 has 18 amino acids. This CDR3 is CASSQDEVGTVMNTEAFF. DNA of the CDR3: TGCGCCAGCAGCCAAGATGAGGTAGGGACAGTCATGAACACTGAAGCTTTCTTT.

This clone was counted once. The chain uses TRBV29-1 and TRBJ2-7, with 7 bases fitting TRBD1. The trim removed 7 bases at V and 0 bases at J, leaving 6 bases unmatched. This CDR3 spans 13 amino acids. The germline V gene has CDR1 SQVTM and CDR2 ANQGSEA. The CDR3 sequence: CSALGQDSYEQYF. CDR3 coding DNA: TGCAGCGCCCTCGGACAGGACTCCTACGAGCAGTACTTC.

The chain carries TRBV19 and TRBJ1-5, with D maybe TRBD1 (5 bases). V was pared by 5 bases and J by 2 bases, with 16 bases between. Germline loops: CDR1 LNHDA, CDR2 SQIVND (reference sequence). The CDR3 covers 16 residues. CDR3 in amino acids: CASSRRVDTRNQPQHF. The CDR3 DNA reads TGTGCCAGTAGTCGCAGGGTCGACACGCGCAATCAGCCCCAGCATTTT. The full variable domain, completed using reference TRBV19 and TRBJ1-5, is DGGITQSPKYLFRKEGQNVTLSCEQNLNHDAMYWYRQDPGQGLRLIYYSQIVNDFQKGDIAEGYSVSREKKESFPLTVTSAQKNPTAFYLCASSRRVDTRNQPQHFGDGTRLSIL.

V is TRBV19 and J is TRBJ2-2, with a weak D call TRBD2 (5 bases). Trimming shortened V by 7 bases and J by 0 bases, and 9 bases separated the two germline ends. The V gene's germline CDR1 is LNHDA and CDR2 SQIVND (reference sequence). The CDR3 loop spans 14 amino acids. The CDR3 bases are TGTGCCAGTATCCGGGATACGAACACCGGGGAGCTGTTTTTT. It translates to CASIRDTNTGELFF.

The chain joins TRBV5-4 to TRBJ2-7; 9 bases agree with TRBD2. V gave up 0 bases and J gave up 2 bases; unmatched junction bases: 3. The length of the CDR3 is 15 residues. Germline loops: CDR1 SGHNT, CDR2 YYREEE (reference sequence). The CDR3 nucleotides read TGTGCCAGCAGCTTGGAAGCGGGGGGAACCTACGAGCAGTACTTC. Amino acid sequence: CASSLEAGGTYEQYF.

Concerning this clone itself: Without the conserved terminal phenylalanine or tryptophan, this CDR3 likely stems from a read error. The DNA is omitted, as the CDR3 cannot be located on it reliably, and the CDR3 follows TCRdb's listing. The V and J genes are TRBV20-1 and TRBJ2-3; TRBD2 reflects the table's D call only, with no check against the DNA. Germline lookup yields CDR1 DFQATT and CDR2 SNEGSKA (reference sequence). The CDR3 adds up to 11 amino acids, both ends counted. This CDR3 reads CSAVTGGPSGN.

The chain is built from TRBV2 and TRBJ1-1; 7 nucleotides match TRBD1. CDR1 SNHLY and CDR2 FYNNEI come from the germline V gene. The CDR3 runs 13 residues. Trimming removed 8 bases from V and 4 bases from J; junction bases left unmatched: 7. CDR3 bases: TGTGCCAGCGGGGCGGCAGGGGGCACTGAAGCTTTCTTT. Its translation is CASGAAGGTEAFF.